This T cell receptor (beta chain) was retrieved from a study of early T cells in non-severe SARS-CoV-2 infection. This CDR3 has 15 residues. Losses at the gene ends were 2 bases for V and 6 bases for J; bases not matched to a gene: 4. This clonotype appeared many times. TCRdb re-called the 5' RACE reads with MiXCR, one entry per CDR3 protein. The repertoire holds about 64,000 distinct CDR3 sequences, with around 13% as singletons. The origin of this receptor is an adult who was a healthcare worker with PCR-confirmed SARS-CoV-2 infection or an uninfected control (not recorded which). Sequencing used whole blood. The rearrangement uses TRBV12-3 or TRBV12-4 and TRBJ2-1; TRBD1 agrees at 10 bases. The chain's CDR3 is CASSLIRTGGNEQFF. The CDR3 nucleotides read TGTGCCAGCAGTTTAATCAGGACAGGGGGCAATGAGCAGTTCTTC.